One and the same sample provided the 5 T cell receptor beta chains below, sequenced in a study of T cells in Graves' hyperthyroidism and ophthalmopathy. Amplification targeted TCR beta CDR3 regions from RNA transcripts. First-round RT-PCR targeting the TCR CDR3 was performed with the HTBI primer set. TCRdb processed the multiplex PCR reads anew with MiXCR; each CDR3 protein has one entry. The data hold a few hundred thousand distinct CDR3 sequences, with 15% to 20% observed a single time. The sequencing input was blood. The receptor set was obtained from a woman between 18 and 30 years old with Graves' ophthalmopathy.

This clonotype was recorded a few times. V and J are TRBV25-1 and TRBJ2-7; 9 nucleotides line up with TRBD2. The CDR3 extends over 15 amino acids. Looked up from germline, CDR1 is MGHDK and CDR2 is SYGVNS. Germline trimming cut 1 base from V and 6 bases from J; bases unmatched to any gene: 7. The CDR3 nucleotides read TGTGCCAGCAGTGAATTCCTAGCGGGGCCGACCGAGCAGTACTTC. Amino acids: CASSEFLAGPTEQYF.

Points on this clonotype: Being one base from a much bigger clone, this may be a read error. The V and J genes are TRBV28 and TRBJ2-3, with TRBD2 as a possible D gene (6 bases). The ends were cut back, 8 bases at V and 8 bases at J, with 14 bases in the middle. The CDR3 spans 12 residues. The germline V gene encodes CDR1 MDHEN and CDR2 SYDVKM. The CDR3 DNA is TGTGCCAGCTTTACCGAGGGAGGTACGCAGTATTTT. Residues: CASFTEGGTQYF.

This clonotype was found many times. The V call is TRBV27, the J call TRBJ2-7, with 7 bases matching TRBD1. V lost 6 bases, J lost 2 bases, and 7 bases stayed unmatched. CDR1 and CDR2 (germline): MNHEY, SMNVEV (reference sequence). The CDR3 contains 14 residues. The CDR3 loop reads CASRPVGQTYEQYF. Written as DNA, the CDR3 is TGTGCCAGCAGGCCAGTGGGACAGACCTACGAGCAGTACTTC.

This rearrangement joins TRBV9 to TRBJ1-2; TRBD1 matches at 8 bases. Per the germline V gene, CDR1 is SGDLS and CDR2 is YYNGEE. CDR3 length: 16 amino acids. J gave up 2 bases and V 3 bases, and 9 bases lay outside the gene matches. The CDR3 DNA is TGTGCCAGCAGCGCGATCGGACAGGGAAAAAACTATGGCTACACCTTC. Protein: CASSAIGQGKNYGYTF.

The chain links TRBV5-1 to TRBJ2-3; the match to TRBD1 covers 7 bases. The germline CDR1 and CDR2 sequences are SGHRS and YFSETQ. V shed 4 bases, J shed 2 bases, and the junction held 10 bases outside the gene matches. The CDR3 totals 16 residues. CDR3 nucleotides: TGCGCCAGCAGCCTCCGGGACAGTAAGTCCACAGATACGCAGTATTTT. This codes for CASSLRDSKSTDTQYF.